Below, one T cell receptor (beta chain) is given with its context. The data are from a study of blood T cell repertoires in COVID-19. About the study: Material from acute and convalescent COVID-19 was sourced from the United States, Italy and Spain.

V lost 6 bases and J lost 1; bases outside the gene matches: 4. This CDR3 spans 15 amino acids. CDR1 is SNHLY and CDR2 is FYNNEI in the germline V gene. Clones were read by immunoSEQ multiplex PCR, and TCRdb kept only the in-frame ones, dropping some. The profile shows approximately 150,000 clones, 83% of them singletons. V gene TRBV2 combines with J gene TRBJ2-1; 9 bases line up with TRBD1. Input material: peripheral blood. The TCR was taken from a woman older than 75 with acute or convalescent COVID-19. The chain's CDR3 is CASSPTGGSYNEQFF. Written as DNA, the CDR3 is TGTGCCAGCAGCCCGACAGGGGGATCCTACAATGAGCAGTTCTTC.